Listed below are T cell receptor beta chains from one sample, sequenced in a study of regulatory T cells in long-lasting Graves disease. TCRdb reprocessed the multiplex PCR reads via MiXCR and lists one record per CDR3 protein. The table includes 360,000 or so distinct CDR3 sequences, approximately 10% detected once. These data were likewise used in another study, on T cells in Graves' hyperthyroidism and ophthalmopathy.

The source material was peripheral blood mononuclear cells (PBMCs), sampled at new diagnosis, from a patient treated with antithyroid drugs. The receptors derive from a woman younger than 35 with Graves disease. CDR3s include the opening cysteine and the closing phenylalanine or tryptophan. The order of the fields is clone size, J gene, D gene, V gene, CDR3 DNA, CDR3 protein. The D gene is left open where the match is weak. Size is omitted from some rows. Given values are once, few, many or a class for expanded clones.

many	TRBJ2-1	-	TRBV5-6	TGTGCCAGCAGCTTCTCCGGCAGGGAGCAGTTCTTC	CASSFSGREQFF
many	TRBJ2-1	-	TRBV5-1	TGTGCCAGCAGCTTATCCCCCCATGAGCAGTTCTTC	CASSLSPHEQFF
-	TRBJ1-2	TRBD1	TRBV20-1	TGCAGTGCCGAATCCACCAGGGACAGATCCTATGGCTACACCTTC	CSAESTRDRSYGYTF
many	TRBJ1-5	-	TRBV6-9	TGTGCCAACAATTATAGCAATCAGCCCCAGCATTTT	CANNYSNQPQHF
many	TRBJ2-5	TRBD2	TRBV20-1	TGCAGTGCTAGCGTGCGGGGGGGCCTCCAAGAGACCCAGTACTTC	CSASVRGGLQETQYF
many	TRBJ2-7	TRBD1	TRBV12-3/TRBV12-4	TGTGCCAGCAGTCCCGGGACAGGGGAACACTCCTACGAGCAGTACTTC	CASSPGTGEHSYEQYF
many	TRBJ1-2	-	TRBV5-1	TGCGCCAGCAGCGAGGGGGGGGATGGCTACACCTTC	CASSEGGDGYTF
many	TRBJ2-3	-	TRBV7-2	TGTGCCAGCAGCTTAGACGGTCGGCCAGATACGCAGTATTTT	CASSLDGRPDTQYF
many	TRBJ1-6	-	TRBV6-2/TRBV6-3	TGTGCCAGCAGTTACGGGACGGGGCATTCACCCCTCCACTTT	CASSYGTGHSPLHF
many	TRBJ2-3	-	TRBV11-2	TGTGCCAGCAGCCTACAGGGCGGCACAGATACGCAGTATTTT	CASSLQGGTDTQYF
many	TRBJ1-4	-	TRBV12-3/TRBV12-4	TGTGCCAGCAGTTTGGGGGGCCTCGGTGAAAAACTGTTTTTT	CASSLGGLGEKLFF
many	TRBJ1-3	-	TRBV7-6	TGTGCCAGCAGCCCGCCTCAAAATACAAAGGCTGGAAACACCATATATTTT	CASSPPQNTKAGNTIYF
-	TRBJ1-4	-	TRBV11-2	TGTGCCAGCAGCTTAGATGGGGCCTACGAAAAACTGTCTTTT	CASSLDGAYEKLSF
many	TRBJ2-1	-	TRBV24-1	TGTGCCACCAGTGATTCGAGCTTAGTGGGATACAATGAGCAGTTCTTC	CATSDSSLVGYNEQFF
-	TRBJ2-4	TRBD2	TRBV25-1	TGTGCCAGCAGTCCAGGGTGGCGGGAGCAGTTAGCCAAAAACATTCAGTACTTC	CASSPGWREQLAKNIQYF
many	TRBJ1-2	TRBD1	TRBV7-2	TGTGCCAGCAGCCAAGACAGGGCCTACTATGGCTACACCTTC	CASSQDRAYYGYTF
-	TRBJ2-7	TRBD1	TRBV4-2	TGTGCCAGCAGCCAAGCCTTGGACAGGGTCTACGAGCAGTACTTC	CASSQALDRVYEQYF
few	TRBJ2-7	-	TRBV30	TGTGCCTGGAGTGGTTTAACTTCCAGGCCCTACGAGCAGTACTTC	CAWSGLTSRPYEQYF
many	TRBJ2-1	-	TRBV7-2	TGTGCCAGCAGGGTATTTGGGGACAATGAGCAGTTCTTC	CASRVFGDNEQFF
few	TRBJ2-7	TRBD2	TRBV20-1	TGCAGTGCTAGAGACCCCTTTAGCGGGGTCTCCTACGAGCAGTACTTC	CSARDPFSGVSYEQYF
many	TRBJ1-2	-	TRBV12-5	TGTGCTAGTGGTTCCTCGAAAACTAACTATGGCTACACCTTC	CASGSSKTNYGYTF
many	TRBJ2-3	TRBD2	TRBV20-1	TGCAGTGCCGCCCCGACCCTGACTAGCGGGAACACAGATACGCAGTATTTT	CSAAPTLTSGNTDTQYF